These 8 T cell receptor beta chains originate from one sample sequenced in a study of blood T cell repertoires in COVID-19. Only in-frame clones appear in the TCRdb table, and some are missing; sequencing was by immunoSEQ multiplex PCR. The sample lists under 200,000 clones; 80% to 85% were seen once. The sequenced sample consisted of PBMCs or T cells enriched from blood (not recorded which). These receptors were taken from a woman aged 55-70 years who had recovered from COVID-19.

About this clone itself: A junction end diverges from the germline sequence, so it may reflect a read error. The rearrangement uses TRBV14 and TRBJ2-3, with D tentatively TRBD1 (7 bases). The CDR3 consists of 14 residues. Germline V gene data show CDR1 as SGHDN and CDR2 as FVKESK. DNA for the CDR3: TGTGCCAGCAGCCGCGGGACAGACACAGATATGCAGTATTTT. Residues: CASSRGTDTDMQYF.

This clone occurred a few times. The chain has TRBV19 and TRBJ2-7, with 10 bases that match TRBD1. With 4 bases clipped from V and 6 bases from J, the junction kept 6 bases outside the gene matches. CDR3 length: 14 residues. From germline, CDR1 is LNHDA and CDR2 SQIVND (reference sequence). In nucleotides, the CDR3 is TGTGCCAGTAGTAACCGGGACAGGGGTTTCGAGCAGTACTTC. This encodes CASSNRDRGFEQYF.

The chain joins TRBV7-9 to TRBJ1-6; 7 bases are a match to TRBD1. CDR3 size: 17 residues. Germline loops: CDR1 SEHNR, CDR2 FQNEAQ (reference sequence). Unmatched junction bases numbered 12, after V lost 4 bases and J lost 6 bases. The CDR3 nucleotides are TGTGCCAGCAGCTCAAGAGGGGGCTCCCACATTAATTCACCCCTCCACTTT. It specifies CASSSRGGSHINSPLHF.

The sample holds a few counts of this clone. The gene calls are TRBV28 and TRBJ1-1; 7 bases align to TRBD1. Germline V gene lookup returns CDR1 MDHEN and CDR2 SYDVKM. V was clipped by 2 bases and J by 5 bases; unmatched bases: 11. CDR3 length: 16 amino acids. For the CDR3, the DNA is TGTGCCAGCAGTTTAGGCCCGGGACAGAAGAAGACTGAAGCTTTCTTT. It is translated as CASSLGPGQKKTEAFF.

The rearrangement uses TRBV10-3 and TRBJ2-2, with 10 bases matching TRBD2. Trimming cost V 2 bases and J 6 bases; bases outside gene matches: 0. Germline CDR1 ENHRY, CDR2 SYGVKD. This CDR3 spans 14 amino acids. CDR3 bases: TGTGCCATCAGTGAGGGACTAGCGGCCGGGGAGCTGTTTTTT. This codes for CAISEGLAAGELFF.

This chain links TRBV4-1 with TRBJ1-1; no reliable D call. This CDR3 is 15 amino acids long. Germline V gene data show CDR1 as MGHRA and CDR2 as YSYEKL. Trimming removed 4 bases at V and 0 bases at J, with 12 bases between. In DNA, the CDR3 is TGCGCCAGCAGCCTAGAGGAGAACCTGAACACTGAAGCTTTCTTT. This gives the protein CASSLEENLNTEAFF.

This clone was detected a few times. V and J are TRBV19 and TRBJ2-7; 9 bases fit TRBD2. V lost 9 bases and J lost 2; bases outside the gene matches: 8. The CDR3 is 14 amino acids. Germline CDR1 is LNHDA and CDR2 is SQIVND (reference sequence). CDR3 sequence reads: CASKIAGATYEQYF. In nucleotides, the CDR3 is TGTGCCAGCAAAATAGCGGGGGCGACCTACGAGCAGTACTTC.

The chain carries TRBV5-1 and TRBJ2-3; a possible D gene is TRBD2 (6 bases). The V and J ends lost 4 bases and 0 bases respectively, with 15 bases between them. Germline V gene lookup returns CDR1 SGHRS and CDR2 YFSETQ. The CDR3 covers 16 residues. The CDR3 sequence: CASSRGSWLSTDTQYF. The CDR3 DNA sequence: TGCGCCAGCAGCCGGGGGTCCTGGCTAAGCACAGATACGCAGTATTTT. The variable domain in full, completed from reference TRBV5-1 and TRBJ2-3, reads KAGVTQTPRYLIKTRGQQVTLSCSPISGHRSVSWYQQTPGQGLQFLFEYFSETQRNKGNFPGRFSGRQFSNSRSEMNVSTLELGDSALYLCASSRGSWLSTDTQYFGPGTRLTVL.